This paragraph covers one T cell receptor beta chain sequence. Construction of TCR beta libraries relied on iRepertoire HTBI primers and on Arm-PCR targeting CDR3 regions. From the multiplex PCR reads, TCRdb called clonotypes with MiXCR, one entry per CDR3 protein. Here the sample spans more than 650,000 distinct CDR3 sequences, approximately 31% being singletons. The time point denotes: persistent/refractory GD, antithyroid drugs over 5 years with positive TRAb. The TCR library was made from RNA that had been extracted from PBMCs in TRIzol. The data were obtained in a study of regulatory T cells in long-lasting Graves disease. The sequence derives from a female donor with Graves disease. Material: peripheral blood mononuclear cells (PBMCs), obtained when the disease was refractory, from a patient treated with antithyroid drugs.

The CDR3 loop reads CASSGDRAGNSPLHF. The CDR3, as DNA: TGTGCCAGCAGCGGGGACAGGGCGGGTAATTCACCCCTCCACTTT. The rearrangement uses TRBV2 and TRBJ1-6; 9 nucleotides align to TRBD1. Trimming took 6 bases from V and 6 from J; bases not matched to a gene: 6. Germline V lookup: CDR1 SNHLY, CDR2 FYNNEI. The CDR3 totals 15 residues.